The 3 T cell receptor beta chains in this list originate from one sample, sequenced in a study of blood T cell repertoires in COVID-19. The data were produced by immunoSEQ multiplex PCR, yet TCRdb's version contains in-frame clones alone and is incomplete. The repertoire holds about 92,000 clones, with about 91% as singletons. The specimen was peripheral blood. The origin of the receptors is a human donor with active COVID-19. The donor label of this sample is uncertain.

J is TRBJ1-2 and V is TRBV7-8, with TRBD1 matching over 7 bases. This CDR3 is built from 19 residues. Germline V gene data show CDR1 as SGHVS and CDR2 as FQNEAQ. The ends lost 0 bases at V and 1 base at J; junction bases unmatched: 14. CDR3 region: CASSLARVAGDRHNYGYTF. DNA for the CDR3: TGTGCCAGCAGCTTAGCGCGAGTGGCAGGGGACAGACATAACTATGGCTACACCTTC.

This clone has only one observation. The CDR3 DNA reads TGTGCCAGCAGCTTAGTGGTAGACTACGAGCAGTACTTC. Its protein is CASSLVVDYEQYF. The chain uses TRBV11-2 and TRBJ2-7; D remains unclear. This CDR3 spans 13 amino acids. The V gene's germline CDR1 is SGHAT and CDR2 FQNNGV. V was clipped by 1 base and J by 3 bases, with 7 bases between them.

This rearrangement joins TRBV21-1 to TRBJ1-3; whether TRBD1, the table's D call, matches the DNA was not checked. TRBV21-1 is a listed pseudogene. This CDR3 has 11 amino acids. The CDR3 loop is CASSKNRGQYF. For the CDR3, the DNA is TGTGCCAGCAGCAAAAACAGGGGACAATATTTT.